A single sample gave rise to the 15 T cell receptor beta chains below, sequenced in a study of T cells in Graves' hyperthyroidism and ophthalmopathy. RNA transcripts served as the template for amplifying TCR beta CDR3 regions. When the TCR CDR3 underwent first-round RT-PCR, the HTBI primer set was used. Each CDR3 protein is one row after TCRdb ran MiXCR on the multiplex PCR reads. Of over 700,000 distinct CDR3 sequences listed, roughly 32% are singletons. Specimen: blood. These TCRs come from a woman in her forties with Graves' hyperthyroidism.

This clonotype was seen repeatedly, ten times or more. The chain carries TRBV7-9 and TRBJ1-2, with 11 bases that match TRBD1. V trimming: 5 bases; J trimming: 8 bases; junction bases outside the gene matches: 7. Germline CDR1 SEHNR, CDR2 FQNEAQ (reference sequence). The CDR3 runs 14 residues. This CDR3 is CASSPGQGERGYTF. In DNA, the CDR3 is TGTGCCAGCAGCCCGGGACAGGGGGAGCGGGGCTACACCTTC.

This chain uses TRBV12-3 or TRBV12-4 with TRBJ2-7, with D tentatively TRBD1 (7 bases). Trimming left V 4 bases short and J 2 bases short, with 15 bases between. The CDR3 contains 15 residues. The CDR3 DNA reads TGTGCCAGCAGTTCGCAGGGGGGAATCACCTACGAGCAGTACTTC. Its translation: CASSSQGGITYEQYF.

This clonotype has more than one count but fewer than ten. This chain uses TRBV6-5 with TRBJ1-1, with 7 nucleotides matching TRBD1. V gave up 2 bases and J gave up 1 base; unmatched junction bases: 7. CDR1 is MNHEY, CDR2 SVGAGI, per germline. There are 16 residues in the CDR3. In DNA form, the CDR3 reads TGTGCCAGCAGTTACCGCCGAACAGGGGAGAACACTGAAGCTTTCTTT. It translates to CASSYRRTGENTEAFF.

The chain joins TRBV18 to TRBJ1-4, with 9 bases fitting TRBD1. Losses at the gene ends were 2 bases for V and 8 bases for J; bases not matched to a gene: 9. Germline V gene data show CDR1 as KGHSH and CDR2 as LQKENI. The CDR3 covers 16 residues. CDR3 in amino acids: CASSPWDRAVEEKLFF. For the CDR3, the DNA is TGTGCCAGCTCACCATGGGACAGGGCGGTGGAGGAAAAACTGTTTTTT.

This rearrangement joins TRBV20-1 to TRBJ1-1; D perhaps matches TRBD1 (5 bases). Trimming cost V 2 bases and J 1 base, with 17 bases left between them. From germline, CDR1 is DFQATT and CDR2 SNEGSKA (reference sequence). This CDR3 is built from 16 residues. CDR3 coding DNA: TGCAGTGCTAGACCCTTCGGCCCCGGACAGAACACTGAAGCTTTCTTT. Protein product: CSARPFGPGQNTEAFF.

The rearrangement uses TRBV2 and TRBJ2-5; weak D call: TRBD1 (6 bases). The end of the DNA is better explained by TRBJ2-1, so the J call may be wrong. CDR3 length: 13 amino acids. CDR1 and CDR2 (germline): SNHLY, FYNNEI. CDR3: CASSDYRAGEQFF. Here the CDR3 DNA reads TGTGCCAGCAGTGATTACAGGGCAGGTGAGCAGTTCTTC.

This clonotype was picked up a small number of times. This chain connects TRBV7-9 to TRBJ2-7, with 11 bases aligning to TRBD1. In germline, CDR1 is SEHNR, CDR2 FQNEAQ (reference sequence). The CDR3 is made up of 14 amino acids. The junction had 6 bases not matched to a gene; V was cut back by 5 bases and J by 6 bases. The DNA of the CDR3 is TGTGCCAGCAGCCGCCGGGGACAGGGGGGCGAGCAGTACTTC. This encodes CASSRRGQGGEQYF.

Worth noting for this clonotype: Being one base from a much bigger clone, this may be a read error. The CDR3 DNA is TGTGCCACCAGTGGGACAGGGTCCTATGGCTACACCTTC. Residues: CATSGTGSYGYTF. The V call is TRBV24-1, the J call TRBJ1-2, with 8 bases fitting TRBD1. Germline values: CDR1 KGHDR, CDR2 SFDVKD. The CDR3 has 13 amino acids. With 5 bases clipped from V and 4 bases from J, the junction kept 2 bases outside the gene matches.

The chain links TRBV7-6 to TRBJ2-5; no reliable D call. Germline CDR1 and CDR2: SGHVS and FNYEAQ. Trimming shortened V by 5 bases and J by 6 bases, and 10 bases separated the two germline ends. This CDR3 spans 12 amino acids. The chain's CDR3 is CASSQDGQTQYF. The DNA for the CDR3 is TGTGCCAGCAGCCAGGACGGCCAGACCCAGTACTTC.

DNA of the CDR3: TGTGCCAGCAGTCACTTACGCGCTGAAGCTTTCTTT. Protein sequence: CASSHLRAEAFF. This rearrangement joins TRBV7-4 to TRBJ1-1, with no clear D. The CDR3 has 12 amino acids. V was pared by 6 bases and J by 6 bases, with 11 bases between. CDR1 SGHVT and CDR2 SQSDAQ come from the germline V gene.

The gene calls are TRBV12-3 or TRBV12-4 and TRBJ2-5, with unresolved D. Trimming stripped 4 bases from V and 3 bases from J, with 24 bases between. CDR3 length: 18 amino acids. The CDR3 region is CASSSRSYIYSSKETQYF. The DNA of the CDR3 is TGTGCCAGCAGTTCCCGTTCATATATCTACTCTTCAAAAGAGACCCAGTACTTC.

This rearrangement joins TRBV7-9 to TRBJ1-6; TRBD1 is a possible D gene (6 bases). The CDR3 has 15 residues. Germline CDR1 and CDR2: SEHNR and FQNEAQ (reference sequence). V shed 5 bases and J shed 10 bases, with 18 bases lying between them. This chain's CDR3 is CASSGGGGNRSPLHF. CDR3 nucleotide sequence: TGTGCCAGCAGCGGAGGAGGGGGGAACAGGTCACCCCTCCACTTT.

This clonotype was seen at least ten times. This chain joins TRBV10-2 and TRBJ1-1; D call uncertain. Trimming stripped 3 bases from V and 7 bases from J, with 9 bases between. Germline V gives CDR1 WSHSY, CDR2 SAAADI. This CDR3 has 12 residues. Written as DNA, the CDR3 is TGCGCCAGCAGTGATGGGGTAGGTGAAGCTTTCTTT. Translating gives CASSDGVGEAFF.

This clonotype was seen more than once but under ten times. The chain combines TRBV6-2 or TRBV6-3 with TRBJ1-2; unclear D gene. This CDR3 contains 15 residues. CDR1 MNHEY and CDR2 SVGEGT come from the germline V gene. The V and J ends lost 2 bases and 3 bases respectively, with 13 bases between them. The CDR3 DNA sequence: TGTGCCAGCAGTTACGGATGGGCAGAAGACTATGGCTACACCTTC. It codes for CASSYGWAEDYGYTF.

As regards this clonotype: A read error is possible here, since a much larger clone lies one base away. CDR3 DNA sequence: TGTGCCGGCAGCGCGACCTGGGGGGACTCCTACGAGCAGTACTTC. It is translated as CAGSATWGDSYEQYF. This chain joins TRBV16 and TRBJ2-7, with D possibly TRBD2 on 6 matching bases. Germline CDR1 is KGHSY and CDR2 is FQNENV. The length of the CDR3 is 15 residues.